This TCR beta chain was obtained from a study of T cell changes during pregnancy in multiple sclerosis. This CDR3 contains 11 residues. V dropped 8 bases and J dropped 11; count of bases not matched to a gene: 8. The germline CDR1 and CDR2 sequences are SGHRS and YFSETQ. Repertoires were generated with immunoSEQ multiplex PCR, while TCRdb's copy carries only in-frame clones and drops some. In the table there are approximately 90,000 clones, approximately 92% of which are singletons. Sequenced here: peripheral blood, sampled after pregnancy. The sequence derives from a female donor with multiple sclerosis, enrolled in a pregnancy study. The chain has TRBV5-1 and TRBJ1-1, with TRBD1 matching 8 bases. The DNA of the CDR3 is TGCGCCAGTGGACAGGGAAAGGGGGCTTTCTTT. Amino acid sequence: CASGQGKGAFF. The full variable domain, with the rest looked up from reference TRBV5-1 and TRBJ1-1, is KAGVTQTPRYLIKTRGQQVTLSCSPISGHRSVSWYQQTPGQGLQFLFEYFSETQRNKGNFPGRFSGRQFSNSRSEMNVSTLELGDSALYLCASGQGKGAFFGQGTRLTVV.